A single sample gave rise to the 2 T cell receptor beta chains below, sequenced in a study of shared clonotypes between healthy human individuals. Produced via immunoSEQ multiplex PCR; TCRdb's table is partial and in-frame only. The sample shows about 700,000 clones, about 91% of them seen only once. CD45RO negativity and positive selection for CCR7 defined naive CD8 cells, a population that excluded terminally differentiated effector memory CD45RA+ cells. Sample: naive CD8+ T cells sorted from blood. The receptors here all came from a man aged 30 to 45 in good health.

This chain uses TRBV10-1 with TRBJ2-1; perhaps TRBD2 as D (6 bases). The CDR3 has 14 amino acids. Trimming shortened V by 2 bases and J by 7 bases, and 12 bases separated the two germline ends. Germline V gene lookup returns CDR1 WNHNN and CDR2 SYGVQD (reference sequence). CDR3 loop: CASSEDGSGNEQFF. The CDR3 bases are TGCGCCAGCAGTGAGGACGGGAGTGGGAATGAGCAGTTCTTC.

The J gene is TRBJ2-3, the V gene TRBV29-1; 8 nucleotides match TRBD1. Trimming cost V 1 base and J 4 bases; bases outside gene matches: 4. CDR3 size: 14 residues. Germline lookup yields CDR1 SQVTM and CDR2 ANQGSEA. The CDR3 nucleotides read TGCAGCGTTGAAGTAGGACAGGGCCCAGATACGCAGTATTTT. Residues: CSVEVGQGPDTQYF.